This record concerns one TCR beta chain sequence. This specimen comes from a study of CD8+ T cells in alopecia areata. Across the whole study: Treated patients were given oral tofacitinib, which was dosed at 5 to 10 mg twice daily.

J lost 3 bases, V lost 2 bases, and 1 base had no gene match. The CDR3 is 14 residues long. Germline assignment: CDR1 SGHTA and CDR2 FQGTGA. Patients with alopecia areata provided lesional scalp punch biopsies as well as peripheral blood. In each case, RNA was isolated and then reverse transcribed into cDNA as the sequencing template. Clones were read by immunoSEQ multiplex PCR, and TCRdb kept only the in-frame ones, dropping some. The sample contains 150,000 to 200,000 clones, 59% of which appear only once. The sequence came from a human donor with alopecia areata. The chain is built from TRBV7-3 and TRBJ2-1; the match to TRBD2 covers 7 bases. Sequencing was performed on CD4+ T cells sorted from blood, taken at week 0. The CDR3 bases are TGTGCCAGCAGCTTAGCGGGGGACTACAATGAGCAGTTCTTC. Residues: CASSLAGDYNEQFF.